These 13 T cell receptor beta chains originate from one sample sequenced in a study of T-cell memory formation after mild COVID-19. Via MiXCR, TCRdb re-called the 5' RACE reads, giving one row per CDR3 protein. Among a few hundred thousand distinct CDR3 sequences listed, approximately 21% were seen once. Sequenced material: PBMCs or a T cell subset sorted from them (not recorded which). The receptors derive from an adult woman who had mild COVID-19 (a few samples of this study predate the infection). Cell type and time point are not known.

V usage is TRBV2 and J usage is TRBJ1-1, with 12 nucleotides matching TRBD1. This CDR3 has 17 residues. The V segment lost 9 bases and the J segment 4 bases; nucleotides outside the gene matches: 15. Germline lookup yields CDR1 SNHLY and CDR2 FYNNEI. The CDR3 loop reads CASQMGTGGLVGTEAFF. In nucleotides, the CDR3 is TGTGCCAGTCAGATGGGGACAGGGGGCTTAGTGGGCACTGAAGCTTTCTTT.

This chain connects TRBV29-1 to TRBJ2-5; D call uncertain. V dropped 2 bases and J dropped 5 bases, with 15 bases sitting between them. This CDR3 is 14 amino acids long. Germline V lookup: CDR1 SQVTM, CDR2 ANQGSEA. CDR3 in amino acids: CSVEHGQLYETQYF. In DNA form, the CDR3 reads TGCAGCGTTGAACATGGGCAGCTCTACGAGACCCAGTACTTC.

The J gene is TRBJ2-1, the V gene TRBV5-6; TRBD2 matches at 10 bases. CDR1 and CDR2 (germline): SGHDT, YYEEEE. The CDR3 runs to 15 residues. Unmatched junction bases numbered 6, after V lost 2 bases and J lost 7 bases. The DNA of the CDR3 is TGTGCCAGCAGCTTCCGGACTAGCGGCCCTAATGAGCAGTTCTTC. Translated, it gives CASSFRTSGPNEQFF.

This clonotype appeared a few times. The rearrangement uses TRBV5-1 and TRBJ2-3; the D is unclear. This CDR3 is 16 amino acids long. The V end was cut by 4 bases, the J end by 0 bases, with 15 bases between. CDR1 is SGHRS, CDR2 YFSETQ, per germline. In DNA, the CDR3 is TGCGCCAGCAGCACGAAGACACTCCAAAGCACAGATACGCAGTATTTT. Protein sequence: CASSTKTLQSTDTQYF. Based on the CDR3 plus reference TRBV5-1 and TRBJ2-3, the full variable domain is KAGVTQTPRYLIKTRGQQVTLSCSPISGHRSVSWYQQTPGQGLQFLFEYFSETQRNKGNFPGRFSGRQFSNSRSEMNVSTLELGDSALYLCASSTKTLQSTDTQYFGPGTRLTVL.

This clonotype has only a few counts. The chain recombines TRBV19 with TRBJ2-1, with D hard to call. The CDR3 covers 13 residues. Germline V gene lookup returns CDR1 LNHDA and CDR2 SQIVND (reference sequence). V was cut by 3 bases and J by 4 bases, with 7 bases left in between. The CDR3 is CASSIGRYNEQFF. CDR3 bases: TGTGCCAGTAGTATTGGACGGTACAATGAGCAGTTCTTC.

This clonotype has at least ten counts. The CDR3 loop is CASSFSSGHYGYTF. CDR3 nucleotides: TGTGCCAGCAGTTTTTCTTCTGGGCACTATGGCTACACCTTC. The chain recombines TRBV12-3 or TRBV12-4 with TRBJ1-2; D is unclear. The CDR3 is made up of 14 amino acids. Trimming pared 3 bases from V and 3 bases from J, leaving 11 bases between.

The genes are TRBV6-2 or TRBV6-3 and TRBJ2-3; no reliable D call. The CDR3 is 12 amino acids. Trimming took 2 bases from V and 10 from J, leaving 10 bases between them. CDR1 is MNHEY, CDR2 SVGEGT, per germline. In DNA form, the CDR3 reads TGTGCCAGCAGTTACGCTGTACAGTCGCAGTATTTT. It yields the protein CASSYAVQSQYF.

The table lists this clonotype with a few counts. V is TRBV23-1 and J is TRBJ2-7; D unclear. TRBV23-1 is recorded as an ORF, its role being uncertain. The CDR3 covers 14 residues. The V and J ends lost 4 bases and 5 bases respectively, with 15 bases between them. This CDR3 reads CASSLGYTRNEQYF. DNA for the CDR3: TGCGCCAGCAGTCTCGGGTATACGAGGAACGAGCAGTACTTC.

CDR3 residues: CASSPSGGRDGETQYF. CDR3 DNA sequence: TGTGCCAGCAGCCCGAGCGGGGGTCGAGATGGGGAGACCCAGTACTTC. The rearrangement uses TRBV7-9 and TRBJ2-5; 8 bases agree with TRBD2. CDR3 size: 16 residues. With 5 bases clipped from V and 5 bases from J, the junction kept 13 bases outside the gene matches. Per the germline V gene, CDR1 is SEHNR and CDR2 is FQNEAQ (reference sequence).

The gene calls are TRBV2 and TRBJ2-4, with TRBD2 matching 11 bases. The CDR3 extends over 20 amino acids. CDR1 and CDR2 from the germline V gene are SNHLY and FYNNEI. J lost 0 bases, V lost 2 bases, and 12 bases had no gene match. The CDR3 reads CASSELWTSGRNLAKNIQYF. Here the CDR3 DNA reads TGTGCCAGCAGTGAATTGTGGACTAGCGGGCGTAACCTAGCCAAAAACATTCAGTACTTC.

V and J are TRBV6-5 and TRBJ2-1; tentatively, D is TRBD2 (6 bases). CDR1 MNHEY and CDR2 SVGAGI come from the germline V gene. Trimming removed 2 bases at V and 9 bases at J, with 17 bases between. CDR3 length equals 15 residues. The CDR3 coding sequence is TGTGCCAGCAGTTACCGGGCTAGGAGGGTTGGTGAGCAGTTCTTC. Translated: CASSYRARRVGEQFF.

This clonotype came up a few times. V usage is TRBV7-2 and J usage is TRBJ2-1; D assignment may be TRBD1 or TRBD2 (5 bases each). The CDR3 is 16 residues long. V lost 2 bases, J lost 8 bases, and 19 bases lay in between. Germline V lookup: CDR1 SGHTA, CDR2 FQGNSA. CDR3 bases: TGTGCCAGCAGCTTAACGGGCACGGGATGGGGCGATGAGCAGTTCTTC. Translated, it gives CASSLTGTGWGDEQFF. Using reference TRBV7-2 and TRBJ2-1 for the parts outside the CDR3, the full variable domain is GAGVSQSPSNKVTEKGKDVELRCDPISGHTALYWYRQSLGQGLEFLIYFQGNSAPDKSGLPSDRFSAERTGGSVSTLTIQRTQQEDSAVYLCASSLTGTGWGDEQFFGPGTRLTVL.

This clonotype was seen only a few times. The rearrangement joins TRBV11-2 to TRBJ1-5; D remains unclear. CDR3 length equals 12 residues. V was cut by 6 bases and J by 6 bases, with 9 bases left in between. CDR1 is SGHAT, CDR2 FQNNGV, per germline. For the CDR3, the DNA is TGTGCCAGCAGTACGATGGGTCAGCCCCAGCATTTT. It translates to CASSTMGQPQHF.